The source of this T cell receptor (beta chain) is a study of identical twins. From the 5' RACE reads, TCRdb called clonotypes with MiXCR, one entry per CDR3 protein. The table lists 700,000 or so distinct CDR3 sequences, about 9.4% of them singletons. This clonotype has more than one count but fewer than ten. Its antigen remains unknown. Study-wide findings and caveats: Conclusions leaned on cross-sectional statistical analysis and did not track the same donors over time.

These same records also appear under a second study, on yellow fever vaccine responses in identical twins.

The clonotype comes from a woman aged 18-30 years in good health. What was sequenced was PBMCs.

The CDR3 DNA sequence: TGTGCCAGCAGCTTAGGGGCTAGCGGTCGCACAGATACGCAGTATTTT. It codes for CASSLGASGRTDTQYF. This chain connects TRBV11-2 to TRBJ2-3; 7 positions match TRBD2. The trim removed 1 base at V and 1 base at J, leaving 5 bases unmatched. Germline CDR1 SGHAT, CDR2 FQNNGV. CDR3 size: 16 residues.